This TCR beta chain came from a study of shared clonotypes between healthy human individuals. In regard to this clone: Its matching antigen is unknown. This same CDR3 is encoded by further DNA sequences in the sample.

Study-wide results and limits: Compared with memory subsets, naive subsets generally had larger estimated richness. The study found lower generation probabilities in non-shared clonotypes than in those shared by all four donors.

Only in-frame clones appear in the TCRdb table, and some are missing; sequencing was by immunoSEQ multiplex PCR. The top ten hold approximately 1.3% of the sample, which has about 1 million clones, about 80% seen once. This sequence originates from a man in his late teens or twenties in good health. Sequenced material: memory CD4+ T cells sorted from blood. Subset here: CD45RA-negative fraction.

The CDR3 sequence: CAWSVKNSPLHF. As DNA, the CDR3 is TGTGCCTGGAGTGTTAAAAATTCACCCCTCCACTTT. The chain links TRBV30 to TRBJ1-6, with no clear D. Trimming took off 0 bases at V and 7 bases at J, with 4 bases between the two ends. Looked up from germline, CDR1 is GTSNPN and CDR2 is SVGIG (reference sequence). The length of the CDR3 is 12 residues.